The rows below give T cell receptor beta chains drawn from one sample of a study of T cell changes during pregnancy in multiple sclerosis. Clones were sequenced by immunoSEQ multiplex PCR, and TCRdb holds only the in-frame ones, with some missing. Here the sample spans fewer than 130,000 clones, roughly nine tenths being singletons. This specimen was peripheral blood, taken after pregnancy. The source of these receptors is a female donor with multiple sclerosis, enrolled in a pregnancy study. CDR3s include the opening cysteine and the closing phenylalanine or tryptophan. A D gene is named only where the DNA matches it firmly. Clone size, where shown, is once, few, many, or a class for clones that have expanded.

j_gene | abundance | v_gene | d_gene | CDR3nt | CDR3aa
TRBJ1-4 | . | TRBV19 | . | TGTGCTACCAGAAAGAGGGCGACGGCGGCAACTAATGAAAAACTGTTTTTT | CATRKRATAATNEKLFF
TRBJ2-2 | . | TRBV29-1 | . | TGCAGCGTAACTTCAGGGTCCGGGGAGCTGTTTTTT | CSVTSGSGELFF
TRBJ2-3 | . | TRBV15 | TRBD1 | TGTGCCACCAGCAGAGATGGACAGGGGGCGTCCGCAGATACGCAGTATTTT | CATSRDGQGASADTQYF
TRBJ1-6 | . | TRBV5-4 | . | TGTGCCAGCAGCTTTACAGGGTCCTCCTATAATTCACCCCTCCACTTT | CASSFTGSSYNSPLHF
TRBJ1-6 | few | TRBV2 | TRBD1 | TGTGCCAGCAGTGACGGACAGGGCTGGTCACCCCTCCACTTT | CASSDGQGWSPLHF
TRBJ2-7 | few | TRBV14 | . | TGTGCCAGCAGCCAAGAACTTGACGAGCAGTACTTC | CASSQELDEQYF
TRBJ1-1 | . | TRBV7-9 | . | TGTGCCAGCAGCTTATTGTCCGGGTGGCGGATCATGAACACTGAAGCTTTCTTT | CASSLLSGWRIMNTEAFF
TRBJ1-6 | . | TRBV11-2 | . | TGTGCCAGCAGCCCATACAGCCTCCGGATCAGAGCTTCACCCCTCCACTTT | CASSPYSLRIRASPLHF
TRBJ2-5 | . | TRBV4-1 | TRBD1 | TGCGCCAGCAGCCAAGAGCTGGGGGCTACAGGGGGCGCGGAGACCCAGTACTTC | CASSQELGATGGAETQYF
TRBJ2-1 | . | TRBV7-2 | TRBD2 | TGTGCCAGCAGCTTTGTGTCTAGCGGTGAGAATGAGCAGTTCTTC | CASSFVSSGENEQFF
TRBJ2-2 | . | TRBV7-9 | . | TGTGCCAGCAGCTTGCTAGAGGCCGGGGAGCTGTTTTTT | CASSLLEAGELFF
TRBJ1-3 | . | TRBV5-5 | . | TGTGCCAGCAGCCCCGACGGGATCTCTGGAAACACCATATATTTT | CASSPDGISGNTIYF
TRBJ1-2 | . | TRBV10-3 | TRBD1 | TGTGCCATCAGTGGGACAGGGGGCAACTATGGCTACACCTTC | CAISGTGGNYGYTF
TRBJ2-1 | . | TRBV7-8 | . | TGTGCCAGCAGCTTAAACCAGAACTACAATGAGCAGTTCTTC | CASSLNQNYNEQFF
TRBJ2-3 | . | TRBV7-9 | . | TGTGCCAGCAGCTTAGGAGCGACCTCCACAGATACGCAGTATTTT | CASSLGATSTDTQYF
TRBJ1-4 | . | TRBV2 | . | TGTGCCAGCACCGCGGGGGGGGTGTCTAATGAAAAACTGTTTTTT | CASTAGGVSNEKLFF
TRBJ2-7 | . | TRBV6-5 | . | TGTGCCAGCCATGGGGGCGCTGAAGACGAGCAGTACTTC | CASHGGAEDEQYF
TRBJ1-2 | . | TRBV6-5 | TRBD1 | TGTGCCAGCAGTTTTGGACAGGGCAAGGCTAACTATGGCTACACCTTC | CASSFGQGKANYGYTF
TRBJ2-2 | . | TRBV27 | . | TGTGCCAGCAGTTTATACACAGGGCGTACCGGGGAGCTGTTTTTT | CASSLYTGRTGELFF
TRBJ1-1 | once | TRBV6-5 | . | TGTGCCAGCAGTTTAGGGGGATCATACACTGAAGCTTTCTTT | CASSLGGSYTEAFF
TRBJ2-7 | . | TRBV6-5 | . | TGTGCCAGCAGTCCAGGACTCCTTCAGTACGAGCAGTACTTC | CASSPGLLQYEQYF
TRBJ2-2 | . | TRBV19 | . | TGTGCCAGTAGTATAGCCCGGCCGCAGGGGAACACCGGGGAGCTGTTTTTT | CASSIARPQGNTGELFF
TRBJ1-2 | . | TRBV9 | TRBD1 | TGTGCCAGCAGCGCCGGGACAGACCTCTATGGCTACACCTTC | CASSAGTDLYGYTF
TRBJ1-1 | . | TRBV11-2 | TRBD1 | TGTGCCAGCGGACAGGGTGACACTGAAGCTTTCTTT | CASGQGDTEAFF
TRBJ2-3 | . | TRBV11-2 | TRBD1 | TGTGCCAGCAGCTTACTGGTAGGGGGCAGCTCGGCTACGCAGTATTTT | CASSLLVGGSSATQYF
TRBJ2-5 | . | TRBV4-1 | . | TGCGCCAGCAGCCAAGTCTCTCATGGACACAAAGAGACCCAGTACTTC | CASSQVSHGHKETQYF
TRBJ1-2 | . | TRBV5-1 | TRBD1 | TGCGCCAGCAGCTCACTGGACAGGGGCGAGGACTATGGCTACACCTTC | CASSSLDRGEDYGYTF
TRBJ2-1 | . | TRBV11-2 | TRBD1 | TGTGCCAGCAGCTCGGGGACAGGGCCTTTTAGTGAGCAGTTCTTC | CASSSGTGPFSEQFF
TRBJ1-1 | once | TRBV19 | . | TGTGCCAGTAGTACCCCAACGGACGGGAGAGGGATGAACACTGAAGCTTTCTTT | CASSTPTDGRGMNTEAFF
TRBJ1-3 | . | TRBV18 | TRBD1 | TGTGCCAGCTCCGACCGGACAGGGCCTGGAAACACCATATATTTT | CASSDRTGPGNTIYF
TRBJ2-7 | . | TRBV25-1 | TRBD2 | TGTGCCAGCAGTGAATGGAGGAGCGGGGGCCACGAGCAGTACTTC | CASSEWRSGGHEQYF
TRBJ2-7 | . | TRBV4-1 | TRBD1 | TGCGCCAGCAGCCAAGAGGGACAGGGAGTCCACGAGCAGTACTTC | CASSQEGQGVHEQYF
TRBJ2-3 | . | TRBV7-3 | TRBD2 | TGTGCCAGCACCCGACTAGCGGGGGGTGAAGATACGCAGTATTTT | CASTRLAGGEDTQYF
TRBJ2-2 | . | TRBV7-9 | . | TGTGCCAGCAGCTCTTGGGGAAGGACAGCGAACACCGGGGAGCTGTTTTTT | CASSSWGRTANTGELFF
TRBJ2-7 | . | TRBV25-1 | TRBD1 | TGTGCCAGCAGTGACGCCGGGACAGGGGCCCACGAGCAGTACTTC | CASSDAGTGAHEQYF
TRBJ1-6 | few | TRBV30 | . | TGTGCCTGGAGTGGTAGGGGAGGCTCACCCCTCCACTTT | CAWSGRGGSPLHF
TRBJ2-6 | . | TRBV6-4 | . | TGTGCCAGCAGTTCCGACAACTCTGGGGCCAACGTCCTGACTTTC | CASSSDNSGANVLTF
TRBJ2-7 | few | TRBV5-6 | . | TGTGCCAGCAGGGTTACGGGTTCCTACGAGCAGTACTTC | CASRVTGSYEQYF
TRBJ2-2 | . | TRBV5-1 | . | TGCGCCAGCAGCTTGGACGAGGGGGCCGGGGAGCTGTTTTTT | CASSLDEGAGELFF
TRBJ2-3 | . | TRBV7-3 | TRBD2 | TGTGCCAGCAGCTTAAAGGTCGTGCTAGCGGGGAACACAGATACGCAGTATTTT | CASSLKVVLAGNTDTQYF
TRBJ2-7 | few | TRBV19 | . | TGTGCCAGTAGTCCAGGGGGGAGCGACGAGCAGTACTTC | CASSPGGSDEQYF
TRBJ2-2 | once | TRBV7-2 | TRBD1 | TGTGCCAGCAGCCCGGGACAGGCGAACACCGGGGAGCTGTTTTTT | CASSPGQANTGELFF
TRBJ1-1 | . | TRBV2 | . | TGTGCCAGCATCGGGGGGCAGGGGACTGAAGCTTTCTTT | CASIGGQGTEAFF
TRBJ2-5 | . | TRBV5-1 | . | TGCGCCAGCAGCGGCGGATCAGGGCGCCAAGAGACCCAGTACTTC | CASSGGSGRQETQYF
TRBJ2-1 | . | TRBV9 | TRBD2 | TGTGCCAGCAGCGGGGGGACTAGCGGGCGAAACAATGAGCAGTTCTTC | CASSGGTSGRNNEQFF
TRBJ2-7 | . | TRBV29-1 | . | TGCAGCGTTTCCTTATTAGGGGGTTACGAGCAGTACTTC | CSVSLLGGYEQYF
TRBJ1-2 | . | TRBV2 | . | TGTGCCAGCTCCCTCTCTAACTATGGCTACACCTTC | CASSLSNYGYTF